This TCR beta chain was obtained from a study of T cell responses to AZD1222 COVID-19 vaccine. The CDR3 has 15 residues. Germline V gene lookup returns CDR1 MGHRA and CDR2 YSYEKL. Trimming shortened V by 4 bases and J by 3 bases, and 12 bases separated the two germline ends. Assay: immunoSEQ multiplex PCR; the TCRdb copy retains only in-frame clones and omits some. The repertoire holds 130,000 to 150,000 clones, roughly 88% seen once, with 1.5% to 2.5% in the top ten. Sequences were derived from peripheral blood, sampled 28 days after the second AZD1222 dose. The receptor was derived from an adult who received the AZD1222 COVID-19 vaccine. The V gene is TRBV4-1, the J gene TRBJ1-4; D remains unclear. The CDR3 DNA sequence: TGCGCCAGCAGCCTCGGGAGGGTGGCTAATGAAAAACTGTTTTTT. Its protein product is CASSLGRVANEKLFF.